This T cell receptor beta chain was obtained from a study of beta chain features in type 1 diabetes. Study at large: The patients were much like the healthy donors in age, gender and cell yields. Examined across all samples were some 110,000,000 sorted cells.

What was sequenced were expressed TCRB transcripts, since all of the isolated RNA had been reverse transcribed. Profiling relied on immunoSEQ multiplex PCR, and the TCRdb table lists in-frame clones only, not all of them. The sample includes roughly 700,000 clones, roughly 12% of them seen just once. Purity (above 98%) was reached by all sorted populations. Note on this clone: Antigen unknown.

The CDR3 is 11 amino acids. Germline trimming cut 8 bases from V and 3 bases from J; bases unmatched to any gene: 1. Germline V gene data show CDR1 as SGHTA and CDR2 as FQGNSA. The study, taken as a whole, reports: The cDNA sequencing approach could over-represent high-TCR-expressing cells. In every one of the four CD4+ subsets, TCRB CDR3s were moderately but significantly shorter in Type 1 diabetes patients.

Sequencing was done on a sample of naive CD4+ T cells from blood. The rearrangement joins TRBV7-2 to TRBJ2-7, with 7 bases identical to TRBD2. This clonotype was sampled from a man younger than 35 with type 1 diabetes. The CDR3 DNA reads TGTGCCAGCGGACTAGACTACGAGCAGTACTTC. This gives the protein CASGLDYEQYF.